The next 26 T cell receptor beta chains were all read from a single sample in a study of control samples from healthy donors and cancer patients. The assay was immunoSEQ multiplex PCR, and TCRdb's table has in-frame clones only and misses some. Among around 45,000 clones listed, around 75% were seen once. Input material: formalin-fixed, paraffin-embedded tissue. These receptors all come from a male donor with melanoma.

This chain connects TRBV29-1 to TRBJ1-2; TRBD1 is a possible D gene (6 bases). Deletions cut 4 bases from V and 3 bases from J, with 12 bases between. Germline V gene lookup returns CDR1 SQVTM and CDR2 ANQGSEA. The length of the CDR3 is 13 residues. The CDR3: CSVGQGRDYGYTF. DNA of the CDR3: TGCAGCGTTGGGCAGGGGCGAGACTATGGCTACACCTTC.

The chain is built from TRBV28 and TRBJ2-5; 9 bases line up with TRBD2. The germline V gene encodes CDR1 MDHEN and CDR2 SYDVKM. The V segment lost 4 bases and the J segment 4 bases; nucleotides outside the gene matches: 13. The CDR3 is 17 residues long. This chain's CDR3 is CASSSRLAARRTETQYF. The CDR3 nucleotides read TGTGCCAGCAGTTCGCGACTAGCGGCCCGACGGACAGAGACCCAGTACTTC.

This clone has a handful of counts. The V and J genes are TRBV12-5 and TRBJ2-3; TRBD2 aligns across 11 bases. This CDR3 spans 18 amino acids. J lost 5 bases, V lost 2 bases, and 12 bases had no gene match. Looked up from germline, CDR1 is LGHNT and CDR2 is FRNRAP. CDR3 region: CASGLTLTSGSTLDTQYF. As DNA, the CDR3 is TGTGCTAGTGGTTTGACACTAACTAGCGGGAGTACTTTAGATACGCAGTATTTT.

V is TRBV28 and J is TRBJ2-5; 9 bases line up with TRBD1. Germline lookup yields CDR1 MDHEN and CDR2 SYDVKM. The CDR3 is 14 amino acids. The ends lost 6 bases at V and 4 bases at J; junction bases unmatched: 6. The CDR3 region has the DNA TGTGCCAGCAGACCAACGGACAGGGGAGAGACCCAGTACTTC. Its protein product is CASRPTDRGETQYF.

The chain couples TRBV12-3 or TRBV12-4 to TRBJ1-2; a weak D match, TRBD1 (6 bases). V gave up 6 bases and J gave up 8 bases, with 13 bases separating them. The CDR3 length is 12 residues. The CDR3 is CASSPQGWGYTF. CDR3 nucleotide sequence: TGTGCCAGCAGCCCACAGGGTTGGGGCTACACCTTC.

This chain uses TRBV18 with TRBJ2-3, with D unresolved. V was clipped by 3 bases and J by 0 bases, with 13 bases between them. Looked up from germline, CDR1 is KGHSH and CDR2 is LQKENI. The CDR3 extends over 16 amino acids. In DNA form, the CDR3 reads TGTGCCAGCTCACCCTTAGACACGTCTAGCACAGATACGCAGTATTTT. This gives the protein CASSPLDTSSTDTQYF.

This chain joins TRBV10-3 and TRBJ2-1; 9 nucleotides agree with TRBD2. The V segment lost 9 bases and the J segment 3 bases; nucleotides outside the gene matches: 3. Per germline, CDR1 ENHRY and CDR2 SYGVKD. This CDR3 is 13 amino acids long. In DNA, the CDR3 is TGTGCCATTCGACTAGCGGACTACAATGAGCAGTTCTTC. It specifies CAIRLADYNEQFF.

The chain carries TRBV24-1 and TRBJ2-5; the match to TRBD1 covers 10 bases. Germline V gene data show CDR1 as KGHDR and CDR2 as SFDVKD. Trimming took 4 bases from V and 5 from J; bases not matched to a gene: 9. The CDR3 spans 16 residues. CDR3 nucleotide sequence: TGTGCCACCAGTGAGTCCGGGACAGGGGTCCGGGAGACCCAGTACTTC. It specifies CATSESGTGVRETQYF.

This clone was seen only a few times. The J gene is TRBJ2-6, the V gene TRBV11-2; D is unclear. This CDR3 spans 15 amino acids. Germline CDR1 is SGHAT and CDR2 is FQNNGV. Trimming took off 6 bases at V and 0 bases at J, with 9 bases between the two ends. The CDR3: CASRHLFSGANVLTF. In DNA, the CDR3 is TGTGCCAGCAGACATTTATTCTCTGGGGCCAACGTCCTGACTTTC.

The chain has TRBV28 and TRBJ2-7; possible D gene TRBD1, 6 bases. Trimming left V 6 bases short and J 2 bases short, with 14 bases between. This CDR3 comprises 14 residues. In germline, CDR1 is MDHEN, CDR2 SYDVKM. The CDR3 bases are TGTGCCAGCAGCCCCGGGGACAACCCCTACGAGCAGTACTTC. Amino acid sequence: CASSPGDNPYEQYF. Combining the CDR3 with reference TRBV28 and TRBJ2-7 gives the whole variable domain DVKVTQSSRYLVKRTGEKVFLECVQDMDHENMFWYRQDPGLGLRLIYFSYDVKMKEKGDIPEGYSVSREKKERFSLILESASTNQTSMYLCASSPGDNPYEQYFGPGTRLTVT.

The gene calls are TRBV21-1 and TRBJ2-5. TRBV21-1 is designated a pseudogene. The CDR3 is 16 residues long. The CDR3 protein is CASKAPRWGIQETQYF. CDR3 sequence (DNA): TGTGCCAGCAAAGCCCCTAGATGGGGGATCCAAGAGACCCAGTACTTC.

On this clone itself: Its ends do not fully match the called genes, so a read error is possible. The sample carries other DNA sequences with the same CDR3. The chain has TRBV18 and TRBJ2-5, with D unresolved. Germline V CDR1 and CDR2: KGHSH, LQKENI. This CDR3 has 12 residues. CDR3 protein: CASSPYQETQYF. CDR3 sequence (DNA): TGTGCCAGCTCACCTTACCAGGAGACCCAGTACTTC.

V usage is TRBV5-1 and J usage is TRBJ2-7; 9 positions match TRBD1. In germline, CDR1 is SGHRS, CDR2 YFSETQ. This CDR3 spans 15 amino acids. The J segment lost 2 bases and the V segment lost 4 bases, leaving 7 bases of the junction unmatched. The CDR3 sequence is CASSSGQGIPYEQYF. The CDR3, as DNA: TGCGCCAGCAGCAGTGGACAGGGGATTCCCTACGAGCAGTACTTC.

In its sample, this clone was seen a few times. The rearrangement joins TRBV3-1 (or the pseudogene TRBV3-2) to TRBJ1-1; D may be TRBD1 (6 bases). The ends were cut back, 4 bases at V and 10 bases at J, with 16 bases in the middle. Per germline, CDR1 LGHDT and CDR2 YNNKEL (reference sequence). The CDR3 extends over 13 amino acids. CDR3 region: CASSPRTVARAFF. Here the CDR3 DNA reads TGTGCCAGCAGCCCGCGGACAGTTGCTCGAGCTTTCTTT.

Comment on this clone: This may come from a read error, since a much larger clone is one base off. The sample carries other DNA sequences with the same CDR3. This chain uses TRBV2 with TRBJ2-5; 10 bases are a match to TRBD1. The germline V gene has CDR1 SNHLY and CDR2 FYNNEI. The CDR3 has 18 amino acids. The CDR3 nucleotides read TGTGCCAGCAGTCTCGACAGGGGGCAGTTCGAGTACCAAGAAACCCAGTACTTC. Encoded protein: CASSLDRGQFEYQETQYF. Supplemented by reference TRBV2 and TRBJ2-5, the full variable domain reads EPEVTQTPSHQVTQMGQEVILRCVPISNHLYFYWYRQILGQKVEFLVSFYNNEISEKSEIFDDQFSVERPDGSNFTLKIRSTKLEDSAMYFCASSLDRGQFEYQETQYFGPGTRLLVL.

Written as DNA, the CDR3 is TGCGCCAGCAGCCCAGAATCGACAGCGCACGAGCAGTACTTC. This sequence encodes CASSPESTAHEQYF. The chain links TRBV5-1 to TRBJ2-7; a weak D match, TRBD1 (5 bases). Trimming cost V 4 bases and J 5 bases, with 16 bases left between them. There are 14 residues in the CDR3. Germline CDR1 and CDR2: SGHRS and YFSETQ.

The V call is TRBV7-9, the J call TRBJ2-7; D perhaps matches TRBD1 (7 bases). This CDR3 has 16 residues. V lost 3 bases to trimming and J lost 2 bases, with 17 bases between them. Germline CDR1 SEHNR, CDR2 FQNEAQ (reference sequence). CDR3 residues: CASSLGLRGDPYEQYF. CDR3 nucleotide sequence: TGTGCCAGCAGCTTGGGCCTCAGGGGGGACCCCTACGAGCAGTACTTC.

This clone has more than one count but fewer than ten. The chain uses TRBV10-3 and TRBJ2-7; D is unclear. Trimming cost V 3 bases and J 0 bases, with 9 bases left between them. Germline loops: CDR1 ENHRY, CDR2 SYGVKD. The CDR3 sequence is 14 residues long. The CDR3: CAISDGLNSYEQYF. As DNA, the CDR3 is TGTGCCATCAGTGATGGGCTGAACTCCTACGAGCAGTACTTC.

This sequence joins TRBV11-2 and TRBJ2-5; perhaps D is TRBD1 or TRBD2 (5 bases each). Trimming left V 1 base short and J 5 bases short, with 8 bases between. Per germline, CDR1 SGHAT and CDR2 FQNNGV. CDR3 length: 13 amino acids. CDR3 region: CASSLGGDETQYF. The DNA for the CDR3 is TGTGCCAGCAGCTTAGGAGGGGACGAGACCCAGTACTTC.

The CDR3 sequence is CASSHQETQYF. DNA of the CDR3: TGCGCCAGCAGCCATCAAGAGACCCAGTACTTC. This chain links TRBV5-1 with TRBJ2-5; D unclear. The CDR3 has 11 residues. V lost 4 bases and J 2 bases, leaving 3 bases between the germline ends. Germline assignment: CDR1 SGHRS and CDR2 YFSETQ.

CDR3 DNA: TGTGCCAGCGAGGCGGGACACCTCTATGGCTACACCTTC. Its translation is CASEAGHLYGYTF. The V and J genes are TRBV7-9 and TRBJ1-2, with D tentatively TRBD1 (6 bases). The ends were cut back, 8 bases at V and 4 bases at J, with 14 bases in the middle. The CDR3 consists of 13 residues. Germline V gene data show CDR1 as SEHNR and CDR2 as FQNEAQ (reference sequence).

The rearrangement links TRBV28 to TRBJ2-3; 11 bases fit TRBD2. From germline, CDR1 is MDHEN and CDR2 SYDVKM. The CDR3 contains 16 residues. Trimming at V came to 6 bases and at J to 0 bases, leaving 5 bases not matched to a gene. The CDR3 DNA reads as TGTGCCAGCAGCCCGACTAGCGGGGTTAGCACAGATACGCAGTATTTT. It translates to CASSPTSGVSTDTQYF.

The chain combines TRBV5-5 with TRBJ2-7; TRBD1 matches 8 bases. The trim removed 4 bases at V and 7 bases at J, leaving 10 bases unmatched. The CDR3 totals 14 residues. Germline values: CDR1 SGHKS, CDR2 YYEKEE (reference sequence). CDR3 residues: CASSTSDRAREQYF. The CDR3 DNA reads TGTGCCAGCAGCACCTCGGACAGGGCTAGGGAGCAGTACTTC.

The J gene is TRBJ2-1, the V gene TRBV15; 10 bases map to TRBD2. Looked up from germline, CDR1 is LNHNV and CDR2 is YYDKDF (reference sequence). This CDR3 spans 13 amino acids. V lost 5 bases and J lost 9; bases outside the gene matches: 4. CDR3 bases: TGTGCCACCAGCGGGACTAGCGTGGGTGAGCAGTTCTTC. It translates to CATSGTSVGEQFF.

The V call is TRBV6-5, the J call TRBJ1-5, with D tentatively TRBD1 (5 bases). The germline V and J ends were trimmed by 5 bases and 7 bases, with 12 bases remaining between them. The germline gives CDR1 MNHEY, CDR2 SVGAGI. CDR3 length equals 13 residues. The CDR3 DNA reads as TGTGCCAGCAGTACATCAGGGTACCAGCCCCAGCATTTT. Protein sequence: CASSTSGYQPQHF.

There are a few counts of this clone. V and J are TRBV24-1 and TRBJ1-1; D is undetermined. Deletions cut 9 bases from V and 6 bases from J, with 10 bases between. The germline V gene has CDR1 KGHDR and CDR2 SFDVKD. The CDR3 spans 11 residues. The CDR3 DNA is TGTGCCACCGGCTATGGCCCTGAAGCTTTCTTT. Its protein is CATGYGPEAFF.